These 16 T cell receptor beta chains share one sample of origin, sequenced in a study of PD-1 blockade in classical Hodgkin lymphoma. Time point of the sample: cycle 4 day 1 (C4D1), after around six weeks of nivolumab. Relapse after autologous stem cell transplantation occurred in every patient, and brentuximab vedotin exposure varied. The study purified CD4+ T cells from thawed PBMCs using magnetic negative selection. Libraries were prepared by immunoSEQ multiplex PCR; TCRdb keeps only in-frame clonotypes and omits some of them. The profile shows fewer than 35,000 clones, roughly 86% of them singletons. Sequenced material: CD4+ T cells from blood, taken before the fourth cycle of nivolumab. These receptor sequences come from a human donor with classical Hodgkin lymphoma.

The genes are TRBV28 and TRBJ2-7; D is tentatively TRBD1 or TRBD2 (5 bases each). CDR3 length: 14 residues. Germline V gene data show CDR1 as MDHEN and CDR2 as SYDVKM. With 5 bases removed from V and 0 bases from J, the gap between germline ends came to 11 bases. CDR3 protein: CASSPGDASYEQYF. CDR3 in DNA: TGTGCCAGCAGTCCCGGGGACGCCTCCTACGAGCAGTACTTC.

The V and J genes are TRBV7-3 and TRBJ2-7; TRBD2 matches 8 bases. Germline CDR1 SGHTA, CDR2 FQGTGA. The CDR3 is made up of 13 amino acids. V dropped 4 bases and J dropped 5; count of bases not matched to a gene: 4. The CDR3 sequence is CASSSGLANEQYF. The CDR3 bases are TGTGCCAGCAGCTCCGGACTAGCAAACGAGCAGTACTTC.

V is TRBV28 and J is TRBJ1-1; D remains ambiguous. V lost 6 bases and J 5 bases, leaving 13 bases between the germline ends. The CDR3 sequence is 13 residues long. CDR1 is MDHEN, CDR2 SYDVKM, per germline. The CDR3 bases are TGTGCCAGCAGCTACTTCCGACGGACTGAAGCTTTCTTT. Protein product: CASSYFRRTEAFF.

V is TRBV2 and J is TRBJ2-1; 8 positions agree with TRBD2. The CDR3 length is 15 residues. Germline CDR1 SNHLY, CDR2 FYNNEI. With 3 bases clipped from V and 5 bases from J, the junction kept 6 bases outside the gene matches. CDR3 nucleotide sequence: TGTGCCAGCAGTGATGAGCGGGGGCATAACAATGAGCAGTTCTTC. Encoded protein: CASSDERGHNNEQFF.

The gene calls are TRBV15 and TRBJ2-2, with 8 nucleotides matching TRBD2. V lost 3 bases and J lost 4; bases outside the gene matches: 10. CDR1 is LNHNV, CDR2 YYDKDF, per germline (reference sequence). This CDR3 spans 17 amino acids. The CDR3 protein is CATSRVVSGRGTGELFF. The DNA of the CDR3 is TGTGCCACCAGCAGGGTCGTGAGCGGGAGAGGCACCGGGGAGCTGTTTTTT.

This clone was counted a few times. The CDR3 DNA is TGTGCCAGCAGGGAGGGGTTAGAAGCTTTCTTT. Translation: CASREGLEAFF. The V gene is TRBV6-1, the J gene TRBJ1-1; a possible D gene is TRBD1 (5 bases). V lost 6 bases and J lost 8, with 10 bases in between. CDR3 length: 11 amino acids. CDR1 MNHNS and CDR2 SASEGT come from the germline V gene.

This chain connects TRBV30 to TRBJ2-3; D not certain. CDR3 length: 13 amino acids. Germline CDR1 and CDR2: GTSNPN and SVGIG (reference sequence). V lost 0 bases and J lost 4, with 8 bases in between. The CDR3 loop is CAWSVQRSDTQYF. The CDR3 region has the DNA TGTGCCTGGAGTGTACAAAGGTCAGATACGCAGTATTTT.

This sequence joins TRBV28 and TRBJ2-1; no clear D gene. Trimming took 5 bases from V and 5 from J, leaving 13 bases between them. CDR3 length equals 14 residues. Per germline, CDR1 MDHEN and CDR2 SYDVKM. The CDR3 is CASSPPQPHNEQFF. The CDR3 DNA reads TGTGCCAGCAGTCCACCCCAGCCCCACAATGAGCAGTTCTTC.

The genes are TRBV2 and TRBJ2-1; 11 positions match TRBD1. V gave up 9 bases and J gave up 7 bases; unmatched junction bases: 5. The germline V gene encodes CDR1 SNHLY and CDR2 FYNNEI. The CDR3 totals 13 residues. CDR3 residues: CARHRDRGNEQFF. The CDR3 DNA is TGTGCCAGACACCGGGACAGGGGGAATGAGCAGTTCTTC. The full variable domain, with the rest looked up from reference TRBV2 and TRBJ2-1, is EPEVTQTPSHQVTQMGQEVILRCVPISNHLYFYWYRQILGQKVEFLVSFYNNEISEKSEIFDDQFSVERPDGSNFTLKIRSTKLEDSAMYFCARHRDRGNEQFFGPGTRLTVL.

The rearrangement joins TRBV28 to TRBJ2-7; 8 nucleotides line up with TRBD2. The CDR3 is made up of 17 amino acids. V lost 4 bases, J lost 4 bases, and 15 bases stayed unmatched. Germline lookup yields CDR1 MDHEN and CDR2 SYDVKM. The CDR3 reads CASSSTRGAGGMYEQYF. Here the CDR3 DNA reads TGTGCCAGCAGTTCAACCAGGGGTGCGGGAGGTATGTACGAGCAGTACTTC.

The chain combines TRBV5-5 with TRBJ1-6; weak D call: TRBD1 (6 bases). The CDR3 totals 17 residues. Germline CDR1 and CDR2: SGHKS and YYEKEE (reference sequence). V dropped 0 bases and J dropped 1 base, with 11 bases sitting between them. The CDR3 region is CASSLGTAWSYNSPLHF. The CDR3 coding sequence is TGTGCCAGCAGCTTGGGGACAGCTTGGTCCTATAATTCACCCCTCCACTTT.

This clone was seen a single time. V usage is TRBV15 and J usage is TRBJ1-6, with D uncertain. Per germline, CDR1 LNHNV and CDR2 YYDKDF (reference sequence). The CDR3 extends over 17 amino acids. V was shortened by 3 bases and J by 7 bases, with 19 bases between the two germline ends. Here the CDR3 reads CATSRSGILNLNSPLHF. The CDR3 DNA is TGTGCCACCAGCAGGTCCGGGATCCTTAATCTAAATTCACCCCTCCACTTT.

The sample holds one count of this clone. J is TRBJ2-2 and V is TRBV18; tentative D call: TRBD2 (5 bases). The CDR3 is made up of 13 amino acids. The V gene's germline CDR1 is KGHSH and CDR2 LQKENI. Deletions cut 3 bases from V and 6 bases from J, with 8 bases between. The CDR3 sequence: CASSPVGAGELFF. CDR3 coding DNA: TGTGCCAGCTCACCTGTCGGGGCCGGGGAGCTGTTTTTT. Based on the CDR3 plus reference TRBV18 and TRBJ2-2, the full variable domain is NAGVMQNPRHLVRRRGQEARLRCSPMKGHSHVYWYRQLPEEGLKFMVYLQKENIIDESGMPKERFSAEFPKEGPSILRIQQVVRGDSAAYFCASSPVGAGELFFGEGSRLTVL.

The chain couples TRBV7-3 to TRBJ2-3; possibly TRBD1 for D (5 bases). The length of the CDR3 is 15 residues. Trimming left V 5 bases short and J 0 bases short, with 12 bases between. CDR1 is SGHTA, CDR2 FQGTGA, per germline. In nucleotides, the CDR3 is TGTGCCAGCAGCATTATGGGGCCCAGCACAGATACGCAGTATTTT. This gives the protein CASSIMGPSTDTQYF.

The gene calls are TRBV2 and TRBJ1-2; D remains ambiguous. Germline-derived CDR1 and CDR2 are SNHLY and FYNNEI. The V end was cut by 2 bases, the J end by 4 bases, with 8 bases between. This CDR3 has 13 residues. CDR3 coding DNA: TGTGCCAGCAGTGAAAGAGACACCTATGGCTACACCTTC. Residues: CASSERDTYGYTF.

This clone occurred a few times. The chain has TRBV6-8 and TRBJ2-2, with unresolved D. Germline-derived CDR1 and CDR2 are MNHGY and SAAAGT. Trimming removed 6 bases at V and 4 bases at J, with 9 bases between. The CDR3 is 13 residues long. The CDR3: CASSPRVTGELFF. CDR3 DNA sequence: TGTGCCAGCAGCCCAAGGGTCACCGGGGAGCTGTTTTTT.